These 27 T cell receptor beta chains were sequenced from one sample in a study of CD8 T cells in Susac syndrome. The authors reverse transcribed roughly 0.5 to 1 ug RNA with random hexamers. TCRdb analysed the immunoSEQ multiplex PCR reads with MiXCR anew, one entry per CDR3 protein. The table records about 60,000 distinct CDR3 sequences, around 96% of them present only once. The material sequenced was CD8+ T cells from PBMCs. These TCRs come from a human donor with multiple sclerosis.

This chain uses TRBV6-2 or TRBV6-3 with TRBJ2-7; no clear D. The CDR3 is 13 amino acids. V gave up 3 bases and J gave up 1 base, with 7 bases separating them. CDR1 MNHEY and CDR2 SVGEGT come from the germline V gene. The CDR3 bases are TGTGCCAGCAGTTATAGCAGATCCTACGAGCAGTACTTC. Its translation is CASSYSRSYEQYF.

This clonotype is a singleton in its sample. This chain connects TRBV3-1 to TRBJ1-1; the D is unclear. The CDR3 is made up of 15 amino acids. V was clipped by 0 bases and J by 0 bases, with 8 bases between them. Germline lookup yields CDR1 LGHDT and CDR2 YNNKEL (reference sequence). The DNA for the CDR3 is TGTGCCAGCAGCCAAGATTGGGTAGTGAACACTGAAGCTTTCTTT. It translates to CASSQDWVVNTEAFF.

This clonotype appeared once. This rearrangement joins TRBV5-6 to TRBJ2-5; D ambiguous. Per the germline V gene, CDR1 is SGHDT and CDR2 is YYEEEE. V lost 3 bases and J 4 bases, leaving 22 bases between the germline ends. The CDR3 is 17 residues long. CDR3 sequence (DNA): TGTGCCAGCAGCTGGAAGCCGTCGGATACGCGTGGAGAGACCCAGTACTTC. Its translation is CASSWKPSDTRGETQYF. Variable domain in full (rest from reference TRBV5-6 and TRBJ2-5): DAGVTQSPTHLIKTRGQQVTLRCSPKSGHDTVSWYQQALGQGPQFIFQYYEEEERQRGNFPDRFSGHQFPNYSSELNVNALLLGDSALYLCASSWKPSDTRGETQYFGPGTRLLVL.

The rearrangement links TRBV29-1 to TRBJ2-1, with 8 nucleotides matching TRBD2. V dropped 2 bases and J dropped 7; count of bases not matched to a gene: 19. Germline loops: CDR1 SQVTM, CDR2 ANQGSEA. The CDR3 consists of 18 residues. The chain's CDR3 is CSVELLREAGVKMNEQFF. CDR3 coding DNA: TGCAGCGTTGAACTCCTTCGCGAAGCGGGAGTAAAGATGAATGAGCAGTTCTTC.

The rearrangement links TRBV20-1 to TRBJ2-2; the match to TRBD2 covers 9 bases. This CDR3 spans 14 amino acids. Germline V CDR1 and CDR2: DFQATT, SNEGSKA (reference sequence). V was clipped by 6 bases and J by 5 bases; unmatched bases: 7. The CDR3 reads CSAPGTSWTGELFF. DNA for the CDR3: TGCAGTGCACCCGGGACTAGCTGGACCGGGGAGCTGTTTTTT.

This sequence joins TRBV30 and TRBJ2-7; 12 positions match TRBD2. The CDR3 runs to 14 residues. V shed 5 bases, J shed 2 bases, and the junction held 4 bases outside the gene matches. CDR1 is GTSNPN and CDR2 is SVGIG in the germline V gene (reference sequence). The CDR3 protein is CAWGLAGSTYEQYF. DNA of the CDR3: TGTGCCTGGGGACTAGCGGGATCAACCTACGAGCAGTACTTC.

The V gene is TRBV27, the J gene TRBJ2-5; 9 nucleotides line up with TRBD2. J gave up 5 bases and V 3 bases, and 16 bases lay outside the gene matches. Per germline, CDR1 MNHEY and CDR2 SMNVEV (reference sequence). The CDR3 runs 18 residues. The CDR3 region is CASSFRRVGGGVTETQYF. The CDR3 DNA is TGTGCCAGCAGTTTCCGCCGAGTGGGCGGGGGGGTTACGGAGACCCAGTACTTC.

This chain uses TRBV29-1 with TRBJ2-7; 7 bases match TRBD2. Germline V gene data show CDR1 as SQVTM and CDR2 as ANQGSEA. The trim removed 5 bases at V and 0 bases at J, leaving 4 bases unmatched. The CDR3 extends over 13 amino acids. The CDR3 sequence is CSVLRGSSYEQYF. In nucleotides, the CDR3 is TGCAGCGTTCTCCGCGGGAGCTCCTACGAGCAGTACTTC.

J is TRBJ1-1 and V is TRBV9, with D unclear. This CDR3 contains 13 residues. Germline CDR1 is SGDLS and CDR2 is YYNGEE. The V gene lost 0 bases and the J gene lost 3 bases, with 6 bases spanning the gap. CDR3 residues: CASSVGQYTEAFF. CDR3 in DNA: TGTGCCAGCAGCGTAGGGCAGTACACTGAAGCTTTCTTT. The full variable domain, with the rest looked up from reference TRBV9 and TRBJ1-1, is DSGVTQTPKHLITATGQRVTLRCSPRSGDLSVYWYQQSLDQGLQFLIQYYNGEERAKGNILERFSAQQFPDLHSELNLSSLELGDSALYFCASSVGQYTEAFFGQGTRLTVV.

J is TRBJ2-7 and V is TRBV6-2 or TRBV6-3; TRBD2 matches at 11 bases. The CDR3 totals 17 residues. V dropped 4 bases and J dropped 2; count of bases not matched to a gene: 10. CDR1 MNHEY and CDR2 SVGEGT come from the germline V gene. The CDR3 sequence: CASSFTTSGTDAYEQYF. CDR3 DNA: TGTGCCAGCAGTTTCACGACTAGCGGGACCGACGCCTACGAGCAGTACTTC.

The chain uses TRBV20-1 and TRBJ2-3, with D possibly matching TRBD2 (6 bases). The V end was cut by 0 bases, the J end by 6 bases, with 22 bases between. Germline V lookup: CDR1 DFQATT, CDR2 SNEGSKA (reference sequence). The CDR3 loop spans 17 amino acids. The CDR3 DNA reads as TGCAGTGCTAGAGAACGTATGGGACTTACCTGGGACGATACGCAGTATTTT. This encodes CSARERMGLTWDDTQYF.

The chain employs TRBV6-2 or TRBV6-3 and TRBJ2-5, with 9 bases that match TRBD1. The CDR3 sequence is 14 residues long. V lost 10 bases and J lost 3; bases outside the gene matches: 9. Germline loops: CDR1 MNHEY, CDR2 SVGEGT. In nucleotides, the CDR3 is TGTGCCACATCAGGGACAGGGTCCGAAGAGACCCAGTACTTC. It translates to CATSGTGSEETQYF.

This clonotype occurred once. This chain links TRBV5-4 with TRBJ1-2; possible D gene TRBD1, 6 bases. The germline V gene encodes CDR1 SGHNT and CDR2 YYREEE (reference sequence). The CDR3 covers 15 residues. Trimming stripped 0 bases from V and 3 bases from J, with 12 bases between. DNA of the CDR3: TGTGCCAGCAGCTTGGAGGCAGGGGAGTACTATGGCTACACCTTC. This gives the protein CASSLEAGEYYGYTF.

The chain carries TRBV7-2 and TRBJ2-7; TRBD1 agrees at 8 bases. CDR1 is SGHTA and CDR2 is FQGNSA in the germline V gene. CDR3 length: 13 residues. V trimming: 5 bases; J trimming: 4 bases; junction bases outside the gene matches: 4. DNA for the CDR3: TGTGCCAGCAGCGCAGGGGGCGGGTACGAGCAGTACTTC. It is translated as CASSAGGGYEQYF.

The rearrangement joins TRBV4-1 to TRBJ2-1; D not resolved. CDR3 length equals 13 residues. In germline, CDR1 is MGHRA, CDR2 YSYEKL. Trimming removed 2 bases from V and 10 bases from J, with 12 bases in between. The CDR3 DNA follows: TGCGCCAGCAGCCAAATCGACTTCTACGAGCAGTTCTTC. Its translation: CASSQIDFYEQFF.

The gene calls are TRBV9 and TRBJ1-2; 7 nucleotides line up with TRBD1. CDR1 and CDR2 from the germline V gene are SGDLS and YYNGEE. V shed 5 bases, J shed 7 bases, and the junction held 8 bases outside the gene matches. The CDR3 has 13 residues. This CDR3 is CASRQGHDGGYTF. CDR3 nucleotide sequence: TGTGCCAGCAGACAGGGGCATGATGGTGGCTACACCTTC. Supplemented by reference TRBV9 and TRBJ1-2, the full variable domain reads DSGVTQTPKHLITATGQRVTLRCSPRSGDLSVYWYQQSLDQGLQFLIQYYNGEERAKGNILERFSAQQFPDLHSELNLSSLELGDSALYFCASRQGHDGGYTFGSGTRLTVV.

V usage is TRBV6-1 and J usage is TRBJ1-5; D remains unclear. Per germline, CDR1 MNHNS and CDR2 SASEGT. The CDR3 has 16 amino acids. V lost 6 bases and J lost 0, with 15 bases in between. CDR3 loop: CASSPNIDYSNQPQHF. CDR3 in DNA: TGTGCCAGCAGCCCCAACATTGATTATAGCAATCAGCCCCAGCATTTT.

The rearrangement links TRBV19 to TRBJ2-3; perhaps D is TRBD1 or TRBD2 (6 bases each). The ends were cut back, 5 bases at V and 5 bases at J, with 17 bases in the middle. The CDR3 sequence is 15 residues long. Germline-derived CDR1 and CDR2 are LNHDA and SQIVND (reference sequence). CDR3 sequence: CASSLQGTGGDTQYF. The CDR3 bases are TGTGCCAGTAGTCTCCAGGGGACTGGTGGAGATACGCAGTATTTT.

The genes are TRBV9 and TRBJ2-1; 11 bases match TRBD2. Germline trimming cut 2 bases from V and 13 bases from J; bases unmatched to any gene: 8. CDR1 is SGDLS and CDR2 is YYNGEE in the germline V gene. The CDR3 has 14 residues. The CDR3 loop is CASSVASGGPDQFF. The CDR3, as DNA: TGTGCCAGCAGCGTGGCTAGCGGGGGGCCGGATCAGTTCTTC.

This clonotype was counted a single time. This sequence joins TRBV20-1 and TRBJ2-1, with a weak D call TRBD2 (7 bases). CDR3 length: 16 amino acids. Germline V CDR1 and CDR2: DFQATT, SNEGSKA (reference sequence). V gave up 1 base and J gave up 2 bases, with 15 bases separating them. CDR3 in DNA: TGCAGTGCTAGAGGGGTGGCGGGGGCCACCTACAATGAGCAGTTCTTC. Encoded protein: CSARGVAGATYNEQFF.

The CDR3 region has the DNA TGTGCCAGCAGATCGGGGAACACTGAAGCTTTCTTT. It specifies CASRSGNTEAFF. The chain uses TRBV25-1 and TRBJ1-1; no firm D call. Trimming cost V 6 bases and J 1 base, with 6 bases left between them. The CDR3 consists of 12 residues. Germline values: CDR1 MGHDK, CDR2 SYGVNS.

The J gene is TRBJ1-1, the V gene TRBV4-1; perhaps TRBD1 as D (5 bases). With 0 bases removed from V and 7 bases from J, the gap between germline ends came to 15 bases. The CDR3 sequence is 15 residues long. Germline V lookup: CDR1 MGHRA, CDR2 YSYEKL. The CDR3 DNA sequence: TGCGCCAGCAGCCAAGATAACAGGAGGCAGGGTGAAGCTTTCTTT. This translates into CASSQDNRRQGEAFF.

V gene TRBV12-3 or TRBV12-4 combines with J gene TRBJ2-3; D might be TRBD1 (6 bases). The CDR3 is 14 amino acids. V dropped 6 bases and J dropped 0 bases, with 10 bases sitting between them. CDR3 nucleotide sequence: TGTGCCAGCAGAGAACAGGGTAGCACAGATACGCAGTATTTT. It is translated as CASREQGSTDTQYF.

The chain couples TRBV7-9 to TRBJ2-7; tentatively, D is TRBD1 or TRBD2 (5 bases each). V was clipped by 6 bases and J by 4 bases, with 16 bases between them. CDR3 length equals 14 residues. From germline, CDR1 is SEHNR and CDR2 FQNEAQ (reference sequence). The CDR3 nucleotides read TGTGCCAGCAGTTCACGGGACGTAGGATACGAGCAGTACTTC. Its protein is CASSSRDVGYEQYF.

The J gene is TRBJ2-7, the V gene TRBV28, with 9 bases lining up with TRBD1. V lost 6 bases to trimming and J lost 6 bases; unmatched junction nucleotides: 12. CDR1 is MDHEN, CDR2 SYDVKM, per germline. The CDR3 contains 15 residues. CDR3 in DNA: TGTGCCAGCAGACAACTCCGGGACAGGGTCTTCGAGCAGTACTTC. Residues: CASRQLRDRVFEQYF.

This clonotype was seen a single time. The V gene is TRBV3-1, the J gene TRBJ2-7; 8 positions agree with TRBD1. V shed 4 bases and J 2 bases; nucleotides not matched to a gene: 10. There are 16 residues in the CDR3. The germline V gene encodes CDR1 LGHDT and CDR2 YNNKEL (reference sequence). CDR3 sequence (DNA): TGTGCCAGCAGCCCTACAGTCACAGGGGGTACCTACGAGCAGTACTTC. Translation: CASSPTVTGGTYEQYF.

This clonotype was seen only a few times. The CDR3 region has the DNA TGTGCCAGCAGTGATGGGGCCGAGCAGTACTTC. This codes for CASSDGAEQYF. The chain has TRBV6-1 and TRBJ2-7, with D possibly TRBD1 on 5 matching bases. Trimming removed 3 bases from V and 6 bases from J, with 6 bases in between. The germline gives CDR1 MNHNS, CDR2 SASEGT. The CDR3 has 11 residues.